These 6 T cell receptor beta chains originate from one sample sequenced in a study of shared clonotypes between healthy human individuals. This table comes from immunoSEQ multiplex PCR, and its TCRdb copy is limited to in-frame clones, with some not included. The data contain roughly 720,000 clones, 90% of them singletons. Sequencing was done on a sample of memory CD8+ T cells from PBMCs. As for subset: CD45RO+ cells pooled with CCR7-negative TemRA cells. These receptors were collected from a man between 18 and 29 years old in good health. Some clones in this sample may be carry-over from other donors' samples.

V usage is TRBV27 and J usage is TRBJ1-4; TRBD1 agrees at 9 bases. The CDR3 covers 17 residues. Germline-derived CDR1 and CDR2 are MNHEY and SMNVEV (reference sequence). With V trimmed by 6 bases and J by 1 base, 9 bases remained unmatched. The CDR3 sequence is CASREQGAVGTNEKLFF. CDR3 in DNA: TGTGCCAGCAGGGAACAGGGGGCGGTTGGAACTAATGAAAAACTGTTTTTT.

This chain links TRBV7-3 with TRBJ2-3, with 9 bases lining up with TRBD2. The V gene end was trimmed by 5 bases and the J gene end by 3 bases; junction bases not matched to a gene: 12. The CDR3 spans 17 residues. Looked up from germline, CDR1 is SGHTA and CDR2 is FQGTGA. The CDR3 nucleotides are TGTGCCAGCAGCCCAATCCCCTTTAGCGGGAGTACAGATACGCAGTATTTT. Translating gives CASSPIPFSGSTDTQYF.

The chain employs TRBV27 and TRBJ1-1; unclear D gene. The V and J ends lost 6 bases and 1 base respectively, with 24 bases between them. Germline V gene lookup returns CDR1 MNHEY and CDR2 SMNVEV (reference sequence). The CDR3 extends over 18 amino acids. In nucleotides, the CDR3 is TGTGCCAGCAGCCCGCTTACCGGGCAACCAAATGAGAACACTGAAGCTTTCTTT. Translating gives CASSPLTGQPNENTEAFF.

This clone was seen a single time. This chain connects TRBV7-9 to TRBJ2-7, with 8 bases matching TRBD2. J was trimmed by 5 bases and V by 1 base; bases with no gene match: 4. Per the germline V gene, CDR1 is SEHNR and CDR2 is FQNEAQ (reference sequence). This CDR3 region has 14 residues. The CDR3 bases are TGTGCCAGCAGCTTAGGGCGGGAGGAAAACGAGCAGTACTTC. Amino acids: CASSLGREENEQYF. Looking up the rest from reference TRBV7-9 and TRBJ2-7 gives the full variable domain: DTGVSQNPRHKITKRGQNVTFRCDPISEHNRLYWYRQTLGQGPEFLTYFQNEAQLEKSRLLSDRFSAERPKGSFSTLEIQRTEQGDSAMYLCASSLGREENEQYFGPGTRLTVT.

The table lists this clone with a few counts. The chain employs TRBV5-1 and TRBJ1-1; D gene uncertain. Per the germline V gene, CDR1 is SGHRS and CDR2 is YFSETQ. V lost 1 base, J lost 1 base, and 5 bases lay in between. The CDR3 loop spans 13 amino acids. The DNA for the CDR3 is TGCGCCAGCAGCTTGTGGCAGAACACTGAAGCTTTCTTT. Its protein is CASSLWQNTEAFF.

This clone was detected a few times. The J gene is TRBJ2-3, the V gene TRBV7-9; D may be TRBD1 (5 bases). This CDR3 has 14 residues. Trimming removed 4 bases at V and 5 bases at J, with 13 bases between. Germline V gene lookup returns CDR1 SEHNR and CDR2 FQNEAQ (reference sequence). CDR3: CASSSDSRVDTQYF. CDR3 nucleotides: TGTGCCAGCAGCTCTGACAGTCGGGTAGATACGCAGTATTTT.